These 23 T cell receptor beta chains came from one sample sequenced in a study of OX40 agonist ivuxolimab in advanced cancers. Produced via immunoSEQ multiplex PCR; TCRdb's table is partial and in-frame only. Of approximately 94,000 clones in the sample, roughly 90% were seen once. This specimen consisted of CD4+ or CD8+ T cells sorted from blood, obtained in a trial of the OX40 agonist ivuxolimab. Source of these receptors: an adult with an advanced solid tumor such as melanoma, head and neck, liver or kidney cancer.

This chain connects TRBV25-1 to TRBJ2-5, with D perhaps matching TRBD1 (5 bases). Between the trimmed V and J ends, which lost 5 bases and 5 bases, there was a span of 21 bases. CDR3 length: 16 amino acids. Per germline, CDR1 MGHDK and CDR2 SYGVNS. The CDR3 here is CASSQERQGVGETQYF. In nucleotides, the CDR3 is TGTGCCAGCAGTCAAGAGAGGCAGGGTGTAGGGGAGACCCAGTACTTC.

The CDR3 DNA follows: TGCGCCAGCAGCCCGCAACTAGCGGGATACTACGAGCAGTACTTC. This gives the protein CASSPQLAGYYEQYF. The rearrangement links TRBV4-1 to TRBJ2-7, with 10 bases identical to TRBD2. This CDR3 contains 15 residues. CDR1 and CDR2 from the germline V gene are MGHRA and YSYEKL. V was pared by 4 bases and J by 3 bases, with 6 bases of the junction left unmatched.

The V gene is TRBV5-4, the J gene TRBJ2-1; 11 bases match TRBD1. V was pared by 3 bases and J by 8 bases, with 7 bases of the junction left unmatched. CDR3 length: 15 amino acids. CDR1 and CDR2 (germline): SGHNT, YYREEE (reference sequence). For the CDR3, the DNA is TGTGCCAGCAGCTATCCGGGACAGGGGGGCGATGAGCAGTTCTTC. This encodes CASSYPGQGGDEQFF.

The chain combines TRBV6-6 with TRBJ1-4; 7 bases align to TRBD1. The V gene end was trimmed by 5 bases and the J gene end by 8 bases; junction bases not matched to a gene: 11. There are 15 residues in the CDR3. Germline loops: CDR1 MNHNY, CDR2 SVGAGI (reference sequence). Written as DNA, the CDR3 is TGTGCCAGCAGTGGAGACAGGGTGGGAGAGGAAAAACTGTTTTTT. Translating gives CASSGDRVGEEKLFF.

This clone was seen just once. In the same sample, other DNA sequences code for this CDR3. The chain is built from TRBV9 and TRBJ1-5; D gene ambiguous. V was cut by 0 bases and J by 1 base, with 2 bases left in between. The CDR3 is made up of 13 amino acids. Germline CDR1 SGDLS, CDR2 YYNGEE. CDR3: CASSVGSNQPQHF. CDR3 nucleotide sequence: TGTGCCAGCAGCGTAGGAAGCAATCAGCCCCAGCATTTT.

This chain links TRBV5-6 with TRBJ2-2; 11 nucleotides line up with TRBD2. The CDR3 spans 17 residues. Trimming took 0 bases from V and 5 from J; bases not matched to a gene: 6. Germline CDR1 is SGHDT and CDR2 is YYEEEE. DNA of the CDR3: TGTGCCAGCAGCTTGGTTGTAGCGGGAGGGTTTACCGGGGAGCTGTTTTTT. Translating it yields CASSLVVAGGFTGELFF.

The chain has TRBV6-5 and TRBJ1-1, with 8 bases matching TRBD1. The CDR3 sequence is 13 residues long. Germline values: CDR1 MNHEY, CDR2 SVGAGI. With V trimmed by 6 bases and J by 5 bases, 5 bases remained unmatched. The CDR3 region has the DNA TGTGCCAGCAGGTCAACAGGGGGAACTGAAGCTTTCTTT. It codes for CASRSTGGTEAFF.

This chain connects TRBV27 to TRBJ1-5; D gene uncertain. The CDR3 sequence is 15 residues long. Germline lookup yields CDR1 MNHEY and CDR2 SMNVEV (reference sequence). The V gene lost 5 bases and the J gene lost 2 bases, with 13 bases spanning the gap. The CDR3 DNA reads TGTGCCAGCAGTCCGATAGGGCGCGGCAATCAGCCCCAGCATTTT. Protein: CASSPIGRGNQPQHF.

This clone was recorded only once. The chain has TRBV20-1 and TRBJ2-1, with D perhaps matching TRBD2 (5 bases). V was shortened by 5 bases and J by 4 bases, with 6 bases between the two germline ends. Germline values: CDR1 DFQATT, CDR2 SNEGSKA (reference sequence). This CDR3 is 11 amino acids long. The CDR3 region has the DNA TGCAGTGCTTGGGAGTACAATGAGCAGTTCTTC. The encoded protein is CSAWEYNEQFF.

V and J are TRBV9 and TRBJ1-2; D is undetermined. Germline CDR1 reads SGDLS; CDR2 reads YYNGEE. Trimming removed 4 bases at V and 0 bases at J, with 10 bases between. The CDR3 has 14 residues. The CDR3 region is CASSPSGPNYGYTF. The CDR3 nucleotides read TGTGCCAGCAGCCCATCCGGTCCTAACTATGGCTACACCTTC. Looking up the rest from reference TRBV9 and TRBJ1-2 gives the full variable domain: DSGVTQTPKHLITATGQRVTLRCSPRSGDLSVYWYQQSLDQGLQFLIQYYNGEERAKGNILERFSAQQFPDLHSELNLSSLELGDSALYFCASSPSGPNYGYTFGSGTRLTVV.

The chain couples TRBV30 to TRBJ1-4; no reliable D call. CDR3 length equals 14 residues. The V end lost 5 bases, the J end lost 0 bases, and 10 bases lay between the germline ends. Looked up from germline, CDR1 is GTSNPN and CDR2 is SVGIG (reference sequence). The CDR3 spells CAWAGGTTNEKLFF. In DNA, the CDR3 is TGTGCCTGGGCCGGAGGGACAACTAATGAAAAACTGTTTTTT.

This sequence joins TRBV11-3 and TRBJ2-5; 11 bases fit TRBD2. Germline CDR1 and CDR2: SGHNT and YENEEA. With 3 bases clipped from V and 3 bases from J, the junction kept 3 bases outside the gene matches. This CDR3 is 15 amino acids long. The CDR3 protein is CASSFKLAGEETQYF. CDR3 DNA: TGTGCCAGCAGCTTTAAACTAGCGGGGGAAGAGACCCAGTACTTC.

The chain combines TRBV7-9 with TRBJ2-3; D uncertain. Trimming removed 4 bases at V and 2 bases at J, with 19 bases between. The CDR3 loop spans 17 amino acids. Germline assignment: CDR1 SEHNR and CDR2 FQNEAQ (reference sequence). The CDR3 bases are TGTGCCAGCAGCTCGCTGTTCTCAGAGGTAAACACAGATACGCAGTATTTT. The encoded protein is CASSSLFSEVNTDTQYF. The whole variable domain, filled in from reference TRBV7-9 and TRBJ2-3, reads DTGVSQNPRHKITKRGQNVTFRCDPISEHNRLYWYRQTLGQGPEFLTYFQNEAQLEKSRLLSDRFSAERPKGSFSTLEIQRTEQGDSAMYLCASSSLFSEVNTDTQYFGPGTRLTVL.

V is TRBV27 and J is TRBJ1-2; D ambiguous. The CDR3 is made up of 13 amino acids. Trimming took 8 bases from V and 4 from J, leaving 14 bases between them. Germline-derived CDR1 and CDR2 are MNHEY and SMNVEV (reference sequence). Here the CDR3 reads CASRGPIFYGYTF. Written as DNA, the CDR3 is TGTGCCAGCCGAGGGCCTATATTCTATGGCTACACCTTC.

The gene calls are TRBV11-2 and TRBJ1-1; perhaps TRBD1 as D (6 bases). The CDR3 is 15 amino acids. V gave up 5 bases and J gave up 1 base, with 14 bases separating them. Looked up from germline, CDR1 is SGHAT and CDR2 is FQNNGV. The CDR3 bases are TGTGCCAGCAGCGCGCAGAAGACAGGGAACACTGAAGCTTTCTTT. This sequence encodes CASSAQKTGNTEAFF.

V is TRBV6-5 and J is TRBJ1-6, with 8 bases fitting TRBD1. Germline V gene data show CDR1 as MNHEY and CDR2 as SVGAGI. The CDR3 is made up of 15 amino acids. The J segment lost 7 bases and the V segment lost 2 bases, leaving 4 bases of the junction unmatched. In DNA, the CDR3 is TGTGCCAGCAGTTACGAGACAGGGGCGAATTCACCCCTCCACTTT. As protein: CASSYETGANSPLHF.

The rearrangement uses TRBV28 and TRBJ2-1; D is undetermined. The CDR3 consists of 13 residues. Germline assignment: CDR1 MDHEN and CDR2 SYDVKM. V lost 2 bases, J lost 3 bases, and 5 bases lay in between. In nucleotides, the CDR3 is TGTGCCAGCAGTTTAGACGGCTACAATGAGCAGTTCTTC. It encodes CASSLDGYNEQFF. Full variable domain (missing parts from reference TRBV28 and TRBJ2-1): DVKVTQSSRYLVKRTGEKVFLECVQDMDHENMFWYRQDPGLGLRLIYFSYDVKMKEKGDIPEGYSVSREKKERFSLILESASTNQTSMYLCASSLDGYNEQFFGPGTRLTVL.

The J gene is TRBJ2-7, the V gene TRBV19; 9 bases are a match to TRBD1. The CDR3 is 17 residues long. The V gene's germline CDR1 is LNHDA and CDR2 SQIVND (reference sequence). V gave up 6 bases and J gave up 0 bases; unmatched junction bases: 12. CDR3 protein: CASSLGQGQDYSYEQYF. The CDR3 nucleotides are TGTGCCAGTAGCTTGGGACAGGGCCAGGACTACTCCTACGAGCAGTACTTC.

The V gene is TRBV2, the J gene TRBJ2-7, with D maybe TRBD1 (5 bases). Trimming left V 6 bases short and J 7 bases short, with 13 bases between. The CDR3 has 12 amino acids. From germline, CDR1 is SNHLY and CDR2 FYNNEI. The CDR3 region is CASRTEAWEQYF. CDR3 sequence (DNA): TGTGCCAGCAGGACAGAGGCCTGGGAGCAGTACTTC. Looking up the rest from reference TRBV2 and TRBJ2-7 gives the full variable domain: EPEVTQTPSHQVTQMGQEVILRCVPISNHLYFYWYRQILGQKVEFLVSFYNNEISEKSEIFDDQFSVERPDGSNFTLKIRSTKLEDSAMYFCASRTEAWEQYFGPGTRLTVT.

The chain links TRBV9 to TRBJ2-1; D remains ambiguous. V was pared by 2 bases and J by 2 bases, with 11 bases between. Germline values: CDR1 SGDLS, CDR2 YYNGEE. CDR3 size: 15 residues. The CDR3 DNA sequence: TGTGCCAGCAGCGTGTTGGGGAACCCCTACAATGAGCAGTTCTTC. Protein product: CASSVLGNPYNEQFF.

The V and J genes are TRBV19 and TRBJ2-1; D not resolved. CDR3 length: 13 amino acids. The V end was cut by 3 bases, the J end by 5 bases, with 8 bases between. Germline loops: CDR1 LNHDA, CDR2 SQIVND (reference sequence). CDR3 in amino acids: CASSMELHNEQFF. The CDR3 DNA sequence: TGTGCCAGTAGTATGGAACTTCACAATGAGCAGTTCTTC.

V and J are TRBV27 and TRBJ1-1; possibly TRBD1 for D (5 bases). CDR3 length equals 14 residues. Per germline, CDR1 MNHEY and CDR2 SMNVEV (reference sequence). Trimming pared 5 bases from V and 1 base from J, leaving 11 bases between. For the CDR3, the DNA is TGTGCCAGCAGTCCACTAGGGACGAACACTGAAGCTTTCTTT. The encoded protein is CASSPLGTNTEAFF.

The chain recombines TRBV5-6 with TRBJ1-3, with 7 bases lining up with TRBD1. The germline CDR1 and CDR2 sequences are SGHDT and YYEEEE. Trimming took 4 bases from V and 2 from J; bases not matched to a gene: 6. This CDR3 comprises 15 residues. The CDR3 sequence: CASSAGQTTGNTIYF. The DNA for the CDR3 is TGTGCCAGCAGCGCGGGACAGACAACTGGAAACACCATATATTTT.